Listed below are T cell receptor beta chains from one sample, sequenced in a study of T cell repertoires in cytomegalovirus infection. Each CDR3 protein is one row after TCRdb ran MiXCR on the reads. The sample carries roughly 500,000 distinct CDR3 sequences, about 44% recorded once. No antigen has been assigned to these receptors. Sequencing was performed on cultured PBMCs, taken from culture after CMV antigen stimulation. Source of these receptors: a human donor in good health (CMV status not recorded). Some clones in this sample may be carry-over from other donors' samples. The CDR3 runs from the conserved cysteine through the conserved F or W. A D gene is named only where the DNA matches it firmly. Expanded clones get a size class; other rows say once, few or many, or leave the size out.

TRBV28	TRBJ2-3	-	few	CASSLVGPSYDTQYF	TGTGCCAGCAGTTTGGTAGGACCATCGTACGATACGCAGTATTTT
TRBV15	TRBJ1-3	-	-	CATSRGRAIGNTIYF	TGTGCCACCAGCAGAGGGAGGGCGATTGGAAACACCATATATTTT
TRBV6-2/TRBV6-3	TRBJ2-5	TRBD2	-	CASSARSSGGYQETQYF	TGTGCCAGCAGTGCCCGATCTAGCGGGGGCTACCAAGAGACCCAGTACTTC
TRBV12-3/TRBV12-4	TRBJ1-4	-	few	CASSSGQWNEKLFF	TGTGCCAGCAGCTCAGGACAGTGGAATGAAAAACTGTTTTTT
TRBV7-3	TRBJ2-7	TRBD1	-	CASSSTGQGGYEQYF	TGTGCCAGCAGCTCCACCGGACAGGGCGGGTACGAGCAGTACTTC
TRBV19	TRBJ2-1	-	-	CASSTLNEQFF	TGTGCCAGTAGTACGCTTAATGAGCAGTTCTTC
TRBV20-1	TRBJ2-3	TRBD2	-	CSARPLADTDTQYF	TGCAGTGCTAGACCTCTAGCGGACACAGATACGCAGTATTTT
TRBV5-5	TRBJ2-6	-	-	CASSQPGANVLTF	TGTGCCAGTTCCCAGCCTGGGGCCAACGTCCTGACTTTC
TRBV10-3	TRBJ2-3	-	-	CAISGGPADTQYF	TGTGCCATCAGTGGGGGCCCCGCAGATACGCAGTATTTT
TRBV7-9	TRBJ1-2	TRBD1	-	CASSLGTDPTGYTF	TGTGCCAGCAGCCTGGGGACAGACCCCACCGGCTACACCTTC
TRBV7-8	TRBJ2-1	-	few	CASSLEAGSQDEQFF	TGTGCCAGCAGCTTAGAAGCCGGTAGCCAGGATGAGCAGTTCTTC